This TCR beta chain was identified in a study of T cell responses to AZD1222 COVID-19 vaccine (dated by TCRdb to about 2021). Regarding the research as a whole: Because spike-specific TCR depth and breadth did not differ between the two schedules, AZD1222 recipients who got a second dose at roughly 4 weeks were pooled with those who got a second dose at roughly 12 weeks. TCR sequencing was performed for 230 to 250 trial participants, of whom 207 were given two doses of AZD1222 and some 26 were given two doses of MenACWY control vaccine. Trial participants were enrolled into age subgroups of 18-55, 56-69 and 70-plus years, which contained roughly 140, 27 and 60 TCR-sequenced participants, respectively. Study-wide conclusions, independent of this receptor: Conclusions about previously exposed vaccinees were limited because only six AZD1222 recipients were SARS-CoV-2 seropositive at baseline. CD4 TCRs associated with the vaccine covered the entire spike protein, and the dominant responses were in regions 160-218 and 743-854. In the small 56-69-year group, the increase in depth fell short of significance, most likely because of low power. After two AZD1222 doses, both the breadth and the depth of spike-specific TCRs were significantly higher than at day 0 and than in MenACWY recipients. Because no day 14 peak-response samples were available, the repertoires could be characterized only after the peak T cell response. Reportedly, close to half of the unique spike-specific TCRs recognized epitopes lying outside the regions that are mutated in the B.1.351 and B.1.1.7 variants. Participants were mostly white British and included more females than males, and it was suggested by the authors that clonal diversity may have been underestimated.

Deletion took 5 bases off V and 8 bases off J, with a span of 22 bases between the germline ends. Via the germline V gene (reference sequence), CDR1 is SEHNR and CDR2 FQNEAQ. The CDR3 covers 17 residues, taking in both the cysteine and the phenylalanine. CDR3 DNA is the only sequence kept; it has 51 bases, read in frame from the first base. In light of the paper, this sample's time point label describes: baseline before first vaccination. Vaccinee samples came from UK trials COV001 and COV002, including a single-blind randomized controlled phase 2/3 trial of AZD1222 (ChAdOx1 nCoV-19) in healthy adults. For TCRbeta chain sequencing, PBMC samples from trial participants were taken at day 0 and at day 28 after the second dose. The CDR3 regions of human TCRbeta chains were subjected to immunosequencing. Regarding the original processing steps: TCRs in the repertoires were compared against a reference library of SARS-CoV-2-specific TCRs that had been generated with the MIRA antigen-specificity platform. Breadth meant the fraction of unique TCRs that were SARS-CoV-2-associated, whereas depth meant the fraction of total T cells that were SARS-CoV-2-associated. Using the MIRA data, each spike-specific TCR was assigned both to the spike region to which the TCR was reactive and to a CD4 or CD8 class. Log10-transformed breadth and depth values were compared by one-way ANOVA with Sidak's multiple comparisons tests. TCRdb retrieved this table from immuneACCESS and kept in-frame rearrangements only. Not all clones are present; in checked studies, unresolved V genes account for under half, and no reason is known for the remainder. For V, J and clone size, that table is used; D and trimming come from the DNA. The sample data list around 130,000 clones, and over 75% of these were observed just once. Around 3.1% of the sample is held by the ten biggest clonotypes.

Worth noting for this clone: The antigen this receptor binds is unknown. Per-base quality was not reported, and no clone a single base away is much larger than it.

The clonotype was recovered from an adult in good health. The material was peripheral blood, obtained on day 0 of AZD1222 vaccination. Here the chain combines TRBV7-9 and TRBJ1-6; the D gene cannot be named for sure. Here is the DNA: TGTGCCAGCAGCCACGGGAGAAGAGCCACCCCGGATTCACCCCTCCACTTT. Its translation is CASSHGRRATPDSPLHF.